The rows below give T cell receptor beta chains drawn from one sample of a study of T cell changes during pregnancy in multiple sclerosis. Sequenced by immunoSEQ multiplex PCR; TCRdb stores in-frame clones only, minus some. This sample has 45,000 to 60,000 clones, with around 93% found just once. This specimen consisted of peripheral blood, obtained in the second trimester of pregnancy. The receptors come from a female donor with multiple sclerosis, enrolled in a pregnancy study. CDR3s include the opening cysteine and the closing phenylalanine or tryptophan. Fields, in order: D gene, J gene, clone size, V gene, CDR3 protein, CDR3 DNA. D genes are given only for firm matches. Rows give clone size only sometimes, using once, few, many, or a class for an expanded clone.

>NA|TRBJ2-2|NA|TRBV5-4
CASSLVPGANTGELFF
TGTGCCAGCAGCTTGGTCCCGGGGGCGAACACCGGGGAGCTGTTTTTT
>TRBD1|TRBJ1-5|NA|TRBV29-1
CSVKTGTDSNQPQHF
TGCAGCGTTAAGACCGGGACAGATAGCAATCAGCCCCAGCATTTT
>NA|TRBJ1-1|NA|TRBV5-6
CASSLDRTANTEAFF
TGTGCCAGCAGCTTGGACCGGACAGCCAACACTGAAGCTTTCTTT
>TRBD1|TRBJ2-7|NA|TRBV28
CASSLFGQGWYEQYF
TGTGCCAGCAGTTTATTCGGACAGGGATGGTACGAGCAGTACTTC
>TRBD1|TRBJ2-5|NA|TRBV6-5
CASSSGQGQETQYF
TGTGCCAGCAGTTCGGGACAGGGACAAGAGACCCAGTACTTC
>TRBD1|TRBJ2-1|NA|TRBV11-2
CASSSLQGASYNEQFF
TGTGCCAGCAGCTCCTTACAGGGGGCATCCTACAATGAGCAGTTCTTC
>NA|TRBJ1-5|once|TRBV2
CASSEAGGPGEPQHF
TGTGCCAGCAGTGAAGCGGGAGGTCCTGGGGAGCCCCAGCATTTT
>NA|TRBJ1-1|few|TRBV6-5
CASSYDSLAEAFF
TGTGCCAGCAGTTACGACAGCTTAGCTGAAGCTTTCTTT
>TRBD1|TRBJ2-7|NA|TRBV27
CASSFRDRGHGEQYF
TGTGCCAGCAGTTTCAGGGACAGGGGACATGGCGAGCAGTACTTC
>TRBD1|TRBJ2-7|NA|TRBV12-5
CASGANTGTGGAWGSYEQYF
TGTGCTAGTGGTGCAAACACCGGGACAGGGGGCGCGTGGGGCTCCTACGAGCAGTACTTC
>NA|TRBJ1-3|NA|TRBV11-2
CASSLILDTRQSGNTIYF
TGTGCCAGCAGCTTAATACTGGACACTCGGCAATCTGGAAACACCATATATTTT
>TRBD2|TRBJ2-2|once|TRBV7-2
CASSSRTSVNAGELFF
TGTGCCAGCAGCTCAAGGACTAGCGTGAACGCCGGGGAGCTGTTTTTT
>TRBD1|TRBJ1-4|once|TRBV7-9
CASSLLQGTNEKLFF
TGTGCCAGCAGCCTATTACAGGGGACTAATGAAAAACTGTTTTTT
>TRBD2|TRBJ2-7|NA|TRBV6-6
CASSSPGLAFGEQYF
TGTGCCAGCAGTTCCCCGGGACTAGCATTTGGCGAGCAGTACTTC
>TRBD1|TRBJ2-3|NA|TRBV9
CASRPSGTGTDTQYF
TGTGCCAGCCGCCCCTCCGGGACAGGCACAGATACGCAGTATTTT
>NA|TRBJ1-3|once|TRBV4-3
CASSPNTLRQVSGNTIYF
TGCGCCAGCAGCCCAAATACGCTCCGACAGGTCTCTGGAAACACCATATATTTT
>NA|TRBJ1-1|NA|TRBV20-1
CSALKNTEAFF
TGCAGTGCGCTAAAGAACACTGAAGCTTTCTTT
>TRBD2|TRBJ2-1|NA|TRBV6-1
CASSATGTSVYNEQFF
TGTGCCAGCAGTGCAACCGGGACTAGCGTTTACAATGAGCAGTTCTTC
>NA|TRBJ1-5|NA|TRBV5-8
CATTNGVIGNQPQHF
TGTGCCACCACAAATGGTGTTATTGGCAATCAGCCCCAGCATTTT
>TRBD2|TRBJ2-1|NA|TRBV7-3
CASSSLGLAGANEQFF
TGTGCCAGCAGCTCCTTGGGACTAGCGGGGGCCAATGAGCAGTTCTTC
>NA|TRBJ1-3|NA|TRBV6-1
CASSGQQLSGNTIYF
TGTGCCAGCAGTGGACAGCAACTCTCTGGAAACACCATATATTTT
>TRBD1|TRBJ2-2|NA|TRBV5-4
CASSLGQGPTNTGELFF
TGTGCCAGCAGCCTAGGACAGGGCCCTACAAACACCGGGGAGCTGTTTTTT
>TRBD1|TRBJ2-7|NA|TRBV6-5
CASKRTGGSDEQYF
TGTGCCAGCAAAAGGACAGGGGGGTCGGACGAGCAGTACTTC
>NA|TRBJ2-2|few|TRBV5-1
CASSSGNGGELFF
TGCGCCAGCAGCTCAGGGAATGGCGGGGAGCTGTTTTTT
>TRBD2|TRBJ2-4|NA|TRBV7-9
CASSLAGSGIAKNIQYF
TGTGCCAGCAGCTTAGCTGGTAGCGGGATAGCCAAAAACATTCAGTACTTC
>NA|TRBJ2-1|NA|TRBV11-3
CASSLVGLTTFNEQFF
TGTGCCAGCAGCTTAGTCGGGCTGACTACGTTCAATGAGCAGTTCTTC
>NA|TRBJ2-4|NA|TRBV4-3
CASSQDLSLAVAKNIQYF
TGCGCCAGCAGCCAAGATCTTTCACTAGCAGTAGCCAAAAACATTCAGTACTTC
>TRBD1|TRBJ2-3|NA|TRBV18
CASSPTGLDTQYF
TGTGCCAGCTCACCGACAGGGTTAGATACGCAGTATTTT
>NA|TRBJ1-1|few|TRBV30
CAWSVKTATGEAFF
TGTGCCTGGAGTGTAAAGACAGCCACAGGTGAAGCTTTCTTT
>NA|TRBJ1-4|NA|TRBV6-6
CASSYRGLNEKLFF
TGTGCCAGCAGTTACAGAGGGCTGAATGAAAAACTGTTTTTT
>NA|TRBJ1-5|NA|TRBV5-5
CASSLISGDNQPQHF
TGTGCCAGCAGCTTGATCTCAGGGGATAATCAGCCCCAGCATTTT
>NA|TRBJ1-2|NA|TRBV28
CASSPTTGNGYTF
TGTGCCAGCAGTCCAACGACAGGCAATGGCTACACCTTC
>TRBD2|TRBJ2-2|NA|TRBV5-1
CASSLAPGRAAAGELFF
TGCGCCAGCAGCTTGGCGCCGGGGAGGGCCGCAGCTGGGGAGCTGTTTTTT
>TRBD2|TRBJ2-7|NA|TRBV18
CASSPGTSYEQYF
TGTGCCAGCTCCCCCGGGACTAGCTACGAGCAGTACTTC
>TRBD2|TRBJ2-5|NA|TRBV11-2
CASSLWGTSGRGETQYF
TGTGCCAGCAGCTTATGGGGGACTAGCGGGAGGGGGGAGACCCAGTACTTC
>TRBD1|TRBJ1-2|once|TRBV6-5
CASLGQGAGGYTF
TGTGCCAGCCTGGGGCAGGGGGCCGGTGGCTACACCTTC
>NA|TRBJ2-4|NA|TRBV18
CASSSRGSNVAKNIQYF
TGTGCCAGCTCGTCGAGAGGGTCCAACGTCGCCAAAAACATTCAGTACTTC
>NA|TRBJ2-7|NA|TRBV7-9
CASSLWGEMGYEQYF
TGTGCCAGCAGCTTATGGGGGGAAATGGGCTACGAGCAGTACTTC
>TRBD2|TRBJ2-5|NA|TRBV15
CATSRDLSGRPSETQYF
TGTGCCACCAGCAGAGATTTAAGCGGGAGGCCCTCAGAGACCCAGTACTTC
>TRBD2|TRBJ2-7|NA|TRBV6-1
CASIDGLAGGDEQYF
TGTGCCAGCATCGACGGACTAGCGGGAGGGGACGAGCAGTACTTC
>NA|TRBJ2-7|NA|TRBV27
CASSSLGITTGYYEQYF
TGTGCCAGCAGTTCACTCGGAATCACGACTGGATACTACGAGCAGTACTTC
>TRBD2|TRBJ2-1|NA|TRBV25-1
CASSSSGLNFYNEQFF
TGTGCCAGCAGCTCTAGCGGCCTAAACTTCTACAATGAGCAGTTCTTC
>TRBD1|TRBJ1-2|NA|TRBV27
CASGRTGVGYTF
TGTGCCAGCGGAAGGACAGGGGTTGGCTACACCTTC
>NA|TRBJ2-7|NA|TRBV7-2
CASSYFSYEQYF
TGTGCCAGCAGCTACTTCTCCTACGAGCAGTACTTC
>NA|TRBJ1-1|NA|TRBV28
CASRLSLGGGTEAFF
TGTGCCAGCCGCCTGAGTCTGGGGGGTGGCACTGAAGCTTTCTTT
>NA|TRBJ2-5|NA|TRBV7-9
CASSPNEQETQYF
TGTGCCAGCAGCCCTAATGAGCAAGAGACCCAGTACTTC
>NA|TRBJ1-2|NA|TRBV7-9
CASSLSSQGNYGYTF
TGTGCCAGCAGCTTAAGCTCGCAGGGCAACTATGGCTACACCTTC
>NA|TRBJ2-7|NA|TRBV28
CASNLRRTGPSYEQYF
TGTGCCAGCAACCTCCGGAGGACGGGTCCTTCCTACGAGCAGTACTTC
>NA|TRBJ1-5|NA|TRBV5-6
CASSLGHASNQPQHF
TGTGCCAGCAGCTTGGGACACGCTAGCAATCAGCCCCAGCATTTT
>NA|TRBJ2-3|NA|TRBV4-2
CASSQDFTRGRDTQYF
TGTGCCAGCAGCCAAGATTTTACTAGGGGGAGAGATACGCAGTATTTT
>TRBD2|TRBJ2-3|NA|TRBV5-4
CASSLTRLAGDLTDTQYF
TGTGCCAGCAGCTTAACTAGACTAGCGGGGGACCTCACAGATACGCAGTATTTT
>NA|TRBJ1-3|NA|TRBV19
CASSGLGGVTGNTIYF
TGTGCCAGTAGTGGGCTCGGCGGGGTCACTGGAAACACCATATATTTT
>TRBD1|TRBJ1-5|NA|TRBV9
CASSTGTGDQPQHF
TGTGCCAGCAGCACCGGGACAGGGGATCAGCCCCAGCATTTT
>TRBD2|TRBJ2-1|once|TRBV7-9
CASSFLLAGGNEQFF
TGTGCCAGCAGCTTCCTACTAGCGGGAGGGAATGAGCAGTTCTTC
>NA|TRBJ2-6|once|TRBV4-3
CASSQDSGTGANVLTF
TGCGCCAGCAGCCAAGATTCGGGGACTGGGGCCAACGTCCTGACTTTC